This T cell receptor beta chain was observed in a study of blood T cell repertoires in COVID-19. The table came from immunoSEQ multiplex PCR; TCRdb's copy has only in-frame clones and leaves some out. The data hold fewer than 350,000 clones, with 90% observed a single time. The source is a woman between 18 and 29 years old with acute COVID-19. Sequencing was performed on PBMCs or T cells enriched from blood (not recorded which).

CDR3: CASSSFDTQYF. The CDR3 nucleotides are TGCGCCAGCAGTAGCTTTGATACGCAGTATTTT. The chain joins TRBV10-1 to TRBJ2-3; no clear D. Germline values: CDR1 WNHNN, CDR2 SYGVQD (reference sequence). V lost 5 bases, J lost 6 bases, and 6 bases lay in between. CDR3 length: 11 residues.